The 9 T cell receptor beta chains given below trace back to one sample, sequenced in a study of T cells in Graves' hyperthyroidism and ophthalmopathy. Using RNA transcripts as the source, TCR beta CDR3 regions were amplified. The primer set for the first-round RT-PCR of the TCR CDR3 was HTBI. MiXCR, run by TCRdb on the multiplex PCR reads, gives a single entry per CDR3 protein. Of under 700,000 distinct CDR3 sequences in the sample, about a sixth were seen once. Material for sequencing was blood. The receptors shown here come from a young woman with Graves' hyperthyroidism.

Regarding this clonotype: A much more abundant neighbour one base away suggests this may be a read error. This rearrangement joins TRBV3-1 to TRBJ2-7; tentatively, D is TRBD2 (5 bases). The CDR3 is 12 amino acids. Trimming pared 11 bases from V and 6 bases from J, leaving 17 bases between. Germline values: CDR1 LGHDT, CDR2 YNNKEL (reference sequence). Here the CDR3 reads CAGKRGLGEQYF. CDR3 bases: TGTGCCGGCAAACGGGGTCTCGGCGAGCAGTACTTC.

V and J are TRBV4-3 and TRBJ2-3; possible D gene TRBD2, 8 bases. The V gene lost 1 base and the J gene lost 6 bases, with 23 bases spanning the gap. The CDR3 loop spans 18 amino acids. Germline loops: CDR1 LGHNA, CDR2 YSLEER. The CDR3 loop reads CASSQAWPRDRLADTQYF. CDR3 DNA: TGCGCCAGCAGCCAAGCTTGGCCTCGGGACAGACTAGCGGATACGCAGTATTTT.

The table lists this clonotype with a few counts. V gene TRBV5-1 combines with J gene TRBJ2-7; D may be TRBD1 (5 bases). The CDR3 consists of 14 residues. Germline lookup yields CDR1 SGHRS and CDR2 YFSETQ. Trimming stripped 2 bases from V and 0 bases from J, with 9 bases between. The CDR3 DNA is TGCGCCAGCAGCTTTCAGGGCCCCTCCTACGAGCAGTACTTC. Translation gives CASSFQGPSYEQYF.

This clonotype was counted a few times. The V gene is TRBV18, the J gene TRBJ1-3; D is undetermined. V gave up 3 bases and J gave up 4 bases, with 13 bases separating them. This CDR3 is built from 15 residues. Germline V CDR1 and CDR2: KGHSH, LQKENI. The CDR3 sequence is CASSPLETGGNTIYF. The CDR3 nucleotides are TGTGCCAGCTCACCTTTGGAGACGGGGGGAAACACCATATATTTT.

This clonotype was seen repeatedly, ten times or more. The V gene is TRBV11-3, the J gene TRBJ2-1; D uncertain. The V end lost 4 bases, the J end lost 9 bases, and 10 bases lay between the germline ends. The germline gives CDR1 SGHNT, CDR2 YENEEA. The CDR3 covers 12 residues. Here the CDR3 reads CASSSAPGEQFF. CDR3 nucleotide sequence: TGTGCCAGCAGCTCCGCCCCAGGTGAGCAGTTCTTC. Full variable domain (missing parts from reference TRBV11-3 and TRBJ2-1): EAGVVQSPRYKIIEKKQPVAFWCNPISGHNTLYWYLQNLGQGPELLIRYENEEAVDDSQLPKDRFSAERLKGVDSTLKIQPAELGDSAVYLCASSSAPGEQFFGPGTRLTVL.

There are many counts of this clonotype. One end of the junction fails to match germline, which may point to a read error. The rearrangement uses TRBV12-3 or TRBV12-4 and TRBJ2-1; 11 nucleotides agree with TRBD2. The CDR3 totals 14 residues. CDR3 amino acids: CASRLAGGNNEQFF. The CDR3 DNA reads as TGTGCCAGCAGGTTAGCGGGGGGGAACAATGAGCAGTTCTTC.

This clonotype has a handful of counts. The chain is built from TRBV5-4 and TRBJ2-3; D gene uncertain. The CDR3 has 15 residues. The V gene's germline CDR1 is SGHNT and CDR2 YYREEE (reference sequence). Trimming took 0 bases from V and 0 from J, leaving 8 bases between them. The CDR3 DNA reads as TGTGCCAGCAGCTTGGGGTCGAGGAGCACAGATACGCAGTATTTT. Translating gives CASSLGSRSTDTQYF.

The chain carries TRBV12-3 or TRBV12-4 and TRBJ1-1; D may be TRBD1 (5 bases). This CDR3 is built from 14 residues. The V gene lost 6 bases and the J gene lost 0 bases, with 11 bases spanning the gap. The CDR3 bases are TGTGCCAGCAGGGAGGGACGGATGAACACTGAAGCTTTCTTT. It is translated as CASREGRMNTEAFF.

The chain has TRBV7-9 and TRBJ2-6; tentatively, D is TRBD2 (5 bases). This CDR3 is built from 15 residues. From germline, CDR1 is SEHNR and CDR2 FQNEAQ (reference sequence). Trimming cost V 2 bases and J 4 bases, with 9 bases left between them. The CDR3 sequence is CASSLNTGGANVLTF. The CDR3 coding sequence is TGTGCCAGCAGCTTAAACACGGGAGGGGCCAACGTCCTGACTTTC.